The source of this T cell receptor (beta chain) is a study of T cell responses to AZD1222 COVID-19 vaccine. Second-dose groups at about 4 or about 12 weeks were pooled. This clone showed up just once. What it binds is unknown. General study findings and limits: Only after the peak T cell response were repertoires sampled. Clonal diversity may have been underestimated in mostly white British donors. The study reported that nearly half of spike-specific TCRs target unmutated variant regions.

Clones were read by immunoSEQ multiplex PCR, and TCRdb kept only the in-frame ones, dropping some. This sample has roughly 150,000 clones, with about nine tenths found just once. The sequence was collected from an adult who received the AZD1222 COVID-19 vaccine. Sample: peripheral blood, taken 28 days after the second AZD1222 dose.

The CDR3 spells CASSVALAEETQYF. CDR3 coding DNA: TGTGCCAGCAGCGTAGCCCTAGCTGAAGAGACCCAGTACTTC. The chain couples TRBV9 to TRBJ2-5; D is perhaps TRBD2 (5 bases). The germline V and J ends were trimmed by 0 bases and 3 bases, with 9 bases remaining between them. The CDR3 loop spans 14 amino acids. Per the germline V gene, CDR1 is SGDLS and CDR2 is YYNGEE.